Listed below are T cell receptor beta chains from one sample, sequenced in a study of cytomegalovirus exposure and HLA in healthy donors. Only in-frame clones appear in the TCRdb table, and some are missing; sequencing was by immunoSEQ multiplex PCR. This table lists tens of thousands of clones. The source material was PBMCs. Source of these receptors: a female donor in good health and CMV-seropositive. Both conserved end residues are part of each CDR3. D genes are given only for firm matches.

d_gene: NA; v_gene: TRBV18; j_gene: TRBJ2-7; CDR3aa: CASSPPLQGYEQYF; CDR3nt: TGTGCCAGCTCACCACCGTTACAGGGCTACGAGCAGTACTTC
d_gene: TRBD1; v_gene: TRBV28; j_gene: TRBJ1-2; CDR3aa: CASSRGQGSYGYTF; CDR3nt: TGTGCCAGCAGCCGCGGACAGGGGAGCTATGGCTACACCTTC
d_gene: NA; v_gene: TRBV5-1; j_gene: TRBJ2-5; CDR3aa: CASSLGGSFQETQYF; CDR3nt: TGCGCCAGCAGCTTGGGGGGCAGCTTCCAAGAGACCCAGTACTTC
d_gene: NA; v_gene: TRBV6-6; j_gene: TRBJ1-2; CDR3aa: CASSLTASNYGYTF; CDR3nt: TGTGCCAGCAGCCTGACAGCTTCTAACTATGGCTACACCTTC
d_gene: NA; v_gene: TRBV9; j_gene: TRBJ1-1; CDR3aa: CASSVVAGPNTEAFF; CDR3nt: TGTGCCAGCAGCGTAGTGGCAGGGCCGAACACTGAAGCTTTCTTT
d_gene: TRBD2; v_gene: TRBV5-4; j_gene: TRBJ2-5; CDR3aa: CASSSKLLAVNSVQYF; CDR3nt: TGTGCCAGCAGCTCTAAGTTACTAGCGGTTAATTCTGTCCAGTACTTC
d_gene: NA; v_gene: TRBV5-4; j_gene: TRBJ1-2; CDR3aa: CASSLAGRPSGGYTF; CDR3nt: TGTGCCAGCAGCTTGGCTGGACGGCCGAGCGGTGGCTACACCTTC
d_gene: TRBD1; v_gene: TRBV6-5; j_gene: TRBJ1-5; CDR3aa: CASSKTPGGRQPQHF; CDR3nt: TGTGCCAGCAGCAAAACTCCAGGGGGCCGGCAGCCCCAGCATTTT
d_gene: TRBD1; v_gene: TRBV6-5; j_gene: TRBJ2-2; CDR3aa: CASLIGQGTGELFF; CDR3nt: TGTGCCAGCCTAATCGGACAGGGAACCGGGGAGCTGTTTTTT
d_gene: TRBD2; v_gene: TRBV11-2; j_gene: TRBJ2-7; CDR3aa: CASSFGTSGGLYEQYF; CDR3nt: TGTGCCAGCAGCTTCGGAACTAGCGGGGGTCTCTACGAGCAGTACTTC
d_gene: NA; v_gene: TRBV7-2; j_gene: TRBJ2-3; CDR3aa: CASSYRAIARTDTQYF; CDR3nt: TGTGCCAGCAGCTATCGAGCTATCGCCCGCACAGATACGCAGTATTTT
d_gene: NA; v_gene: TRBV5-6; j_gene: TRBJ2-3; CDR3aa: CASRLKRGDTQYF; CDR3nt: TGTGCCAGCAGATTAAAACGAGGAGATACGCAGTATTTT
d_gene: NA; v_gene: TRBV19; j_gene: TRBJ2-5; CDR3aa: CASSIQGQETQYF; CDR3nt: TGTGCCAGTAGTATCCAGGGCCAAGAGACCCAGTACTTC
d_gene: NA; v_gene: TRBV11-3; j_gene: TRBJ1-5; CDR3aa: CASSLGGGQPQHF; CDR3nt: TGTGCCAGCAGCTTAGGCGGGGGCCAGCCCCAGCATTTT
d_gene: NA; v_gene: TRBV6-6; j_gene: TRBJ1-2; CDR3aa: CASSGPGVPGGYTF; CDR3nt: TGTGCCAGCAGCGGTCCGGGGGTCCCGGGTGGCTACACCTTC
d_gene: NA; v_gene: TRBV2; j_gene: TRBJ2-5; CDR3aa: CASSKLVAPQETQYF; CDR3nt: TGTGCCAGCAGCAAACTAGTCGCCCCCCAAGAGACCCAGTACTTC